This is a list of T cell receptor beta chains from one sample in a study of Graves' ophthalmopathy and Graves' hyperthyroidism. TCRdb re-analysed the multiplex PCR reads in MiXCR, keeping a single row per CDR3 protein. This table holds about 700,000 distinct CDR3 sequences, 35% to 45% found once. Sequencing was done on a sample of peripheral blood. The receptors stem from an adult man with Graves' ophthalmopathy. Each CDR3 is given with its conserved first and last residue. D genes are given only for firm matches. Clone size is shown for a subset of rows, as once, few, many or a class of expanded clone.

d_gene: -
j_gene: TRBJ1-5
v_gene: TRBV7-2
abundance: many
CDR3nt: TGTGCCAGCAGCTTAGTGGCCAACCTGTGGCAGCCCCAGCATTTT
CDR3aa: CASSLVANLWQPQHF

d_gene: -
j_gene: TRBJ1-2
v_gene: TRBV7-9
abundance: many
CDR3nt: TGTGCCAGCAGCCCACAGGGAACCTATGGCTACACCTTC
CDR3aa: CASSPQGTYGYTF

d_gene: -
j_gene: TRBJ1-5
v_gene: TRBV20-1
abundance: many
CDR3nt: TGCAGTGCTTCCAGGGATAGCAATCAGCCCCAGCATTTT
CDR3aa: CSASRDSNQPQHF

d_gene: TRBD1
j_gene: TRBJ1-2
v_gene: TRBV29-1
abundance: -
CDR3nt: TGCAGCGTTGAAGGGGGGGACAGGGTAGTATGTGGCTACACCTTC
CDR3aa: CSVEGGDRVVCGYTF

d_gene: -
j_gene: TRBJ1-2
v_gene: TRBV10-3
abundance: many
CDR3nt: TGTGCCATCAGTGAAGAGGGAAACGGTCGGTATGGCTACACCTTC
CDR3aa: CAISEEGNGRYGYTF

d_gene: -
j_gene: TRBJ1-4
v_gene: TRBV20-1
abundance: many
CDR3nt: TGCAGTGCTAGTATGACAGCAACTAATGAAAAACTGTTTTTT
CDR3aa: CSASMTATNEKLFF

d_gene: TRBD1
j_gene: TRBJ2-7
v_gene: TRBV2
abundance: many
CDR3nt: TGTGCCAGCAGAATAGGGACAGATTACGAGCAGTACTTC
CDR3aa: CASRIGTDYEQYF

d_gene: -
j_gene: TRBJ2-7
v_gene: TRBV5-4
abundance: few
CDR3nt: TGTGCCAGCAGCTTGACACAAACGCGGGACGAGCAGTACTTC
CDR3aa: CASSLTQTRDEQYF

d_gene: TRBD2
j_gene: TRBJ2-7
v_gene: TRBV15
abundance: many
CDR3nt: TGTGCCACCAGCGGGATGGGACTAGCGGGAAACTCCTACGAGCAGTACTTC
CDR3aa: CATSGMGLAGNSYEQYF

d_gene: TRBD1
j_gene: TRBJ1-1
v_gene: TRBV12-5
abundance: many
CDR3nt: TGTGCTAGTGGTTCAGGGGGCGGAGGTACTGAAGCTTTCTTT
CDR3aa: CASGSGGGGTEAFF

d_gene: TRBD2
j_gene: TRBJ2-1
v_gene: TRBV7-9
abundance: -
CDR3nt: TGTGCCAGCAGCTCCAGACTAGCGGCTTCCTACAATGAGCAGTTCTTC
CDR3aa: CASSSRLAASYNEQFF

d_gene: -
j_gene: TRBJ2-2
v_gene: TRBV10-3
abundance: once
CDR3nt: TGTGCCATCAGTCACGAGGGACATTACACCGGGGAGCTGTTTTTT
CDR3aa: CAISHEGHYTGELFF

d_gene: -
j_gene: TRBJ1-6
v_gene: TRBV9
abundance: -
CDR3nt: TGTGCCAGCAGCGGTACAGAGGGGGATTCACCCCTCCACTTT
CDR3aa: CASSGTEGDSPLHF

d_gene: TRBD1
j_gene: TRBJ2-5
v_gene: TRBV7-9
abundance: many
CDR3nt: TGTGCCAGCAGCGCGGACAGGGTCCAAGAGACCCAGTACTTC
CDR3aa: CASSADRVQETQYF

d_gene: -
j_gene: TRBJ2-7
v_gene: TRBV7-6
abundance: -
CDR3nt: TGTGCCAGCAGCCCTGGCGGGATTACCCTCGAGCAGTACTTC
CDR3aa: CASSPGGITLEQYF

d_gene: -
j_gene: TRBJ1-5
v_gene: TRBV19
abundance: many
CDR3nt: TGTGCCAGTAGTATTTCTAGCAATCAGCCCCAGCATTTT
CDR3aa: CASSISSNQPQHF

d_gene: -
j_gene: TRBJ1-2
v_gene: TRBV6-9
abundance: -
CDR3nt: TGTGCCAGCTCAACCCTTTACTATGGCTACACCTTC
CDR3aa: CASSTLYYGYTF

d_gene: -
j_gene: TRBJ2-5
v_gene: TRBV7-8
abundance: many
CDR3nt: TGTGCCAGCAGAGGCCCTGGCGGGGAGTACCAAGAGACCCAGTACTTC
CDR3aa: CASRGPGGEYQETQYF

d_gene: TRBD1
j_gene: TRBJ2-6
v_gene: TRBV12-3/TRBV12-4
abundance: -
CDR3nt: TGTGCCAGCAGTTCAGGGGGCGGTAACGTCCTGACTTTC
CDR3aa: CASSSGGGNVLTF

d_gene: -
j_gene: TRBJ1-1
v_gene: TRBV20-1
abundance: many
CDR3nt: TGCAGTGTCCAGGGTAGTAGGGAAGCTTTCTTT
CDR3aa: CSVQGSREAFF

d_gene: -
j_gene: TRBJ1-2
v_gene: TRBV7-2
abundance: -
CDR3nt: TGTGCCAGCAGCTTAGATGGGGGGGTGATCTATGGCTACCCCTTC
CDR3aa: CASSLDGGVIYGYPF

d_gene: TRBD1
j_gene: TRBJ1-1
v_gene: TRBV9
abundance: -
CDR3nt: TGTGCCAGCAGCGTGACAGGGGGAGAGAGAGGGGCTGAAGCTTTCTTT
CDR3aa: CASSVTGGERGAEAFF